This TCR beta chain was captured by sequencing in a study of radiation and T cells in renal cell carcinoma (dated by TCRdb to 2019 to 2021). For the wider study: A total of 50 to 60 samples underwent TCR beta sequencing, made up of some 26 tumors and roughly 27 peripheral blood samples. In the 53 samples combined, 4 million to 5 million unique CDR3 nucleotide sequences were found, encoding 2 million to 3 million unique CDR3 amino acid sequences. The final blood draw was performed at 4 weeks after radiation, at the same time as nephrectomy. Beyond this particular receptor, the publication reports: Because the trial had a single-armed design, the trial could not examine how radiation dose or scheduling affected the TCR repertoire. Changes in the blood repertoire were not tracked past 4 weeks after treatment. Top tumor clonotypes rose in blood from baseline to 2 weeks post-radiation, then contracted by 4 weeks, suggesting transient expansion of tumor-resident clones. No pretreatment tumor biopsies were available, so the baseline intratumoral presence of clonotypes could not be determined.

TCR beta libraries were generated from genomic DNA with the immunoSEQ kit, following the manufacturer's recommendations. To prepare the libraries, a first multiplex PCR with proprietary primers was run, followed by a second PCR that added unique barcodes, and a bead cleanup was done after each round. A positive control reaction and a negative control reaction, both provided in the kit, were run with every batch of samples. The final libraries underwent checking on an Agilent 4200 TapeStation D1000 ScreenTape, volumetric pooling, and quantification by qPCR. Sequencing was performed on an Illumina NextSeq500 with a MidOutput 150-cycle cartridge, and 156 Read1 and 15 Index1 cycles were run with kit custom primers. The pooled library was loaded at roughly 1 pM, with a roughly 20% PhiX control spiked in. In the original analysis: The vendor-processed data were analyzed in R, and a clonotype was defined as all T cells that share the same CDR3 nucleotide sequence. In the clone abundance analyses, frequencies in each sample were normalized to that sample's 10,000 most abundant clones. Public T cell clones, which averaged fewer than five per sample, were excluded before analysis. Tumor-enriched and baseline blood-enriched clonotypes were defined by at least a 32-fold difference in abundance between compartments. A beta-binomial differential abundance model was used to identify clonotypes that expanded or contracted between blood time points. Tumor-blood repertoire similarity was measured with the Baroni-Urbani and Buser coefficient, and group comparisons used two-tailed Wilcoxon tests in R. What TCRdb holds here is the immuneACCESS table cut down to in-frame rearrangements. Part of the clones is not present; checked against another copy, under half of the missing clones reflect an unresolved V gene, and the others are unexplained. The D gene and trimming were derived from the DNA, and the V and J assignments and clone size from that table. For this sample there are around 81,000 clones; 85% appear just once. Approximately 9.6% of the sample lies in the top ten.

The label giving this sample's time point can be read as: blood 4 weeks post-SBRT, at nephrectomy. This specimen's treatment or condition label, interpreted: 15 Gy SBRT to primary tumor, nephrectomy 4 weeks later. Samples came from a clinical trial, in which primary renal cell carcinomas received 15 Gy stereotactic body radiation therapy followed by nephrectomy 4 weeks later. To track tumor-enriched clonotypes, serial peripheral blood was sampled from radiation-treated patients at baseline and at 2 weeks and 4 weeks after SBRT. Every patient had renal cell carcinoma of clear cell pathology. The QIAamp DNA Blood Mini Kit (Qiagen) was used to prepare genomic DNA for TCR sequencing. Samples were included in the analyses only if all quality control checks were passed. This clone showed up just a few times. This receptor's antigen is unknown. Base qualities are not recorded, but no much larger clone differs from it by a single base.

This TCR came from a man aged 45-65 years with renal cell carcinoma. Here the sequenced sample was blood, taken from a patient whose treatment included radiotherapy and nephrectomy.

At the DNA level, the sequence is TGTGCCAGCAGCTTGGATTTGGGGGCCTGGAGCACTGAAGCTTTCTTT. This yields the protein CASSLDLGAWSTEAFF. The rearranged chain carries TRBV5-4 and TRBJ1-1; a tentative D match to TRBD1 spans 6 bases. The CDR3 runs 16 amino acids, cysteine and phenylalanine included. Only CDR3 DNA remains: 48 bases, in frame from the first base. V drops 0 bases and J drops 4 bases, leaving 16 bases in between. The germline V gene (reference sequence) gives CDR1 as SGHNT and CDR2 as YYREEE.